This entry features one T cell receptor (beta chain) sequence. Its target is unknown. The PCR used 60 Vbeta and 13 Jbeta primers. Clones were sequenced by immunoSEQ multiplex PCR, and TCRdb holds only the in-frame ones, with some missing. This repertoire shows approximately 190,000 clones, around 85% found once; its top ten account for over 5.5%. Likely unrecorded immune exposures existed in these nominally healthy donors. The source of the sample is a study of cytomegalovirus exposure and HLA in healthy donors. Study outcomes and limitations: Researchers reportedly found TCR beta sequences accurately predicted most subjects' HLA-A and HLA-B alleles.

This receptor was obtained from a man in his forties in good health and CMV-seropositive. Material: PBMCs.

The CDR3 DNA is TGCGCCAGCAGCGCGACTCTGGACCCACTGCAGGGCGAGCAGTACTTC. Translated, it gives CASSATLDPLQGEQYF. The chain carries TRBV10-1 and TRBJ2-7, with TRBD1 as a possible D gene (5 bases). Germline V CDR1 and CDR2: WNHNN, SYGVQD (reference sequence). The CDR3 is 16 residues long. V was clipped by 6 bases and J by 6 bases, with 24 bases between them.